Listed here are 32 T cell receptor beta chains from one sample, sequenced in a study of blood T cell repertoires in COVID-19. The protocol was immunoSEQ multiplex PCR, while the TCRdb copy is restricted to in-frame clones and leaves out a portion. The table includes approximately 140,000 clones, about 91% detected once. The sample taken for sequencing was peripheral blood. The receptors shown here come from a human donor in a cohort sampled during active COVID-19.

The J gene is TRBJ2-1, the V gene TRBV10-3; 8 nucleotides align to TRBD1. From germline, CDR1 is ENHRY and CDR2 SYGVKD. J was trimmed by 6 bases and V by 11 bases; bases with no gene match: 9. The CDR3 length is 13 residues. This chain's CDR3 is CAVQGDQFNEQFF. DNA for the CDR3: TGTGCCGTACAGGGGGACCAATTCAATGAGCAGTTCTTC.

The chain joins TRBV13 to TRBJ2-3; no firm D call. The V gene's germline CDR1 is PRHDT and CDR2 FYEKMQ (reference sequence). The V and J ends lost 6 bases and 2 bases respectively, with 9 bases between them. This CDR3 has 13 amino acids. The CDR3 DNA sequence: TGTGCCAGCAGAAGGCGGTCCACAGATACGCAGTATTTT. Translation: CASRRRSTDTQYF.

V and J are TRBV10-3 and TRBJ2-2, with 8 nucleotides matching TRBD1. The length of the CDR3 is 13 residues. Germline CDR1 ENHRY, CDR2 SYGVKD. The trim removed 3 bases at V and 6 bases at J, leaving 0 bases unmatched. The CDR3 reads CAISDRGPGELFF. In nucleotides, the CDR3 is TGTGCCATCAGTGACAGGGGGCCCGGGGAGCTGTTTTTT.

CDR3: CAWSVPGVFDYGYTF. The CDR3 DNA sequence: TGTGCCTGGAGTGTACCGGGGGTTTTTGACTATGGCTACACCTTC. This chain uses TRBV30 with TRBJ1-2, with D perhaps matching TRBD1 (5 bases). Germline assignment: CDR1 GTSNPN and CDR2 SVGIG (reference sequence). This CDR3 has 15 residues. Deletions cut 0 bases from V and 3 bases from J, with 14 bases between.

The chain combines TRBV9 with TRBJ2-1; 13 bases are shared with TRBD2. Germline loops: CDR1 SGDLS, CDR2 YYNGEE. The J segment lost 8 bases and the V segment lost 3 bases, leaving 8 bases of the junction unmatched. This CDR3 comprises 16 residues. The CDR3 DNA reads TGTGCCAGCAGCGCCTACACTAGCGGGGGGGCCTATGAGCAGTTCTTC. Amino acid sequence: CASSAYTSGGAYEQFF.

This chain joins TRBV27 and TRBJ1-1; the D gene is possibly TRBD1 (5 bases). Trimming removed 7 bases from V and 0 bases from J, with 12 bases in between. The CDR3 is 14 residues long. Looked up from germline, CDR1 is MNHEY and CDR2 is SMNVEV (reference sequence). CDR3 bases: TGTGCCAGCAACCCCGACAGCCTGAACACTGAAGCTTTCTTT. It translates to CASNPDSLNTEAFF.

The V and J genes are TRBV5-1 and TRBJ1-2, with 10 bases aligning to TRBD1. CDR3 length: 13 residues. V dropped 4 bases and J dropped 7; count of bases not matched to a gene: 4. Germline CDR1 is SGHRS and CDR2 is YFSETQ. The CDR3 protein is CASSPGQGSGYTF. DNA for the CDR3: TGCGCCAGCAGCCCGGGACAGGGGAGTGGCTACACCTTC.

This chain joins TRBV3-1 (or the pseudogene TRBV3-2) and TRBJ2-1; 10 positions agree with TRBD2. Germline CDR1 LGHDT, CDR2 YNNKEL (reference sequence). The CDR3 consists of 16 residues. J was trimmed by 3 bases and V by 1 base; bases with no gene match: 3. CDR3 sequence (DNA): TGTGCCAGCAGCCAAGTTGCTAGCGGGGGCTACAATGAGCAGTTCTTC. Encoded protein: CASSQVASGGYNEQFF.

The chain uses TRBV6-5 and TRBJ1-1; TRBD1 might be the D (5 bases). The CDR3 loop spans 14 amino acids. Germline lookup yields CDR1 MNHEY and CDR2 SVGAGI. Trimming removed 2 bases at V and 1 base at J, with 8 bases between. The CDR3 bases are TGTGCCAGCAGTTACCGCACAGGGAACACTGAAGCTTTCTTT. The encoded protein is CASSYRTGNTEAFF.

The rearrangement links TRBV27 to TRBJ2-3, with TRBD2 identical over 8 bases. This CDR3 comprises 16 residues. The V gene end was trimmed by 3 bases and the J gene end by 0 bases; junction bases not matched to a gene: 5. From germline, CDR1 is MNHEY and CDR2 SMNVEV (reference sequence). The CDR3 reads CASSFPGGGSTDTQYF. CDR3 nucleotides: TGTGCCAGCAGTTTTCCCGGGGGGGGTAGCACAGATACGCAGTATTTT.

CDR3 residues: CASSNGGVPGLVNTEAFF. DNA of the CDR3: TGTGCCAGCAGTAATGGGGGGGTTCCAGGATTAGTGAACACTGAAGCTTTCTTT. The chain links TRBV7-2 to TRBJ1-1; D is perhaps TRBD1 (5 bases). The CDR3 runs to 18 residues. Trimming pared 6 bases from V and 0 bases from J, leaving 23 bases between. Germline V gives CDR1 SGHTA, CDR2 FQGNSA. The full variable domain, rest sourced from reference TRBV7-2 and TRBJ1-1, is GAGVSQSPSNKVTEKGKDVELRCDPISGHTALYWYRQSLGQGLEFLIYFQGNSAPDKSGLPSDRFSAERTGGSVSTLTIQRTQQEDSAVYLCASSNGGVPGLVNTEAFFGQGTRLTVV.

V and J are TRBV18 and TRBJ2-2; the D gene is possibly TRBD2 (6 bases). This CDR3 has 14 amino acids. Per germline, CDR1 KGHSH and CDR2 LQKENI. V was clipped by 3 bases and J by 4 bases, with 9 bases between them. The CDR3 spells CASSPPGLTGELFF. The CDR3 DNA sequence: TGTGCCAGCTCACCCCCGGGACTCACCGGGGAGCTGTTTTTT.

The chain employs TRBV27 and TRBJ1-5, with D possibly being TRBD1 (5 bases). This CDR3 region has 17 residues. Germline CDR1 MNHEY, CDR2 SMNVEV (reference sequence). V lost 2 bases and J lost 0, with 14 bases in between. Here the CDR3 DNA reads TGTGCCAGCAGTTTAAAGGGGTCCCAATATAGCAATCAGCCCCAGCATTTT. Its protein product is CASSLKGSQYSNQPQHF.

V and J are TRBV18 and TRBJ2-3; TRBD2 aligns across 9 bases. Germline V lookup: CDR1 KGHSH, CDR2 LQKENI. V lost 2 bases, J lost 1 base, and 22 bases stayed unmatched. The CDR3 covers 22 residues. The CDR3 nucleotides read TGTGCCAGCTCACCATGGGCCCCCACCGTTGGGCGGGGGGGCCCGGGCACAGATACGCAGTATTTT. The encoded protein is CASSPWAPTVGRGGPGTDTQYF.

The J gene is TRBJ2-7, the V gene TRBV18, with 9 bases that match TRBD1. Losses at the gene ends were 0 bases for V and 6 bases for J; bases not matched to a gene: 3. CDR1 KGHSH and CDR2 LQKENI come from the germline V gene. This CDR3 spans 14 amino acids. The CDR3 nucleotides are TGTGCCAGCTCACCACCGACAGGGGGAGGCGAGCAGTACTTC. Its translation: CASSPPTGGGEQYF.

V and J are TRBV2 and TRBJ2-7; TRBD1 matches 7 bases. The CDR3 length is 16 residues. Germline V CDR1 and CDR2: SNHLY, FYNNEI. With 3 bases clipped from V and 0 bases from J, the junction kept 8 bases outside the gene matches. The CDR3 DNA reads TGTGCCAGCAGTGATCTGACAGGGAGCAGCTCCTACGAGCAGTACTTC. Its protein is CASSDLTGSSSYEQYF.

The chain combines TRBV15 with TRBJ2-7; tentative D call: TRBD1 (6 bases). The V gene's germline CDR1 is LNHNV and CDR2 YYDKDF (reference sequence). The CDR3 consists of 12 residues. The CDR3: CATSRDHYGTKV. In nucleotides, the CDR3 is TGTGCCACCAGCAGAGATCATTACGGGACAAAAGTC.

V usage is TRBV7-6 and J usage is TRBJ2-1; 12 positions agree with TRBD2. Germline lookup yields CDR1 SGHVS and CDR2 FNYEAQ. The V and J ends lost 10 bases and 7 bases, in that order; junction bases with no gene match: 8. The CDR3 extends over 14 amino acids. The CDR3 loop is CATSLAGGWNEQFF. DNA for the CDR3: TGTGCCACCTCACTAGCGGGGGGTTGGAATGAGCAGTTCTTC.

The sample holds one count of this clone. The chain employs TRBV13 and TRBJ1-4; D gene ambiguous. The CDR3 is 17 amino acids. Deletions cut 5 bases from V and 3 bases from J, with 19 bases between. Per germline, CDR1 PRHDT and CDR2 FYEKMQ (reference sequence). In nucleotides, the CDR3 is TGTGCCAGCAGCGCCACCGCGGGGATATCGGCTAATGAAAAACTGTTTTTT. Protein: CASSATAGISANEKLFF.

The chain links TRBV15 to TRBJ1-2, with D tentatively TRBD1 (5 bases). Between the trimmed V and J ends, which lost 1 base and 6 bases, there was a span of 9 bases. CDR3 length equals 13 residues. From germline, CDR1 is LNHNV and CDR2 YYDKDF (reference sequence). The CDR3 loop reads CATSRVRVDGYTF. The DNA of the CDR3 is TGTGCCACCAGCAGAGTCAGGGTAGATGGCTACACCTTC.

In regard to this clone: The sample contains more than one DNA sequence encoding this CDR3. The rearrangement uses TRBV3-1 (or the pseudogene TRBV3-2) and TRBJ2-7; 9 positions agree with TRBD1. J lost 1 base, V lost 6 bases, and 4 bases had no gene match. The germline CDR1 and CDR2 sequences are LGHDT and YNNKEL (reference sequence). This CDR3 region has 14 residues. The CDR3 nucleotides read TGTGCCAGCAGGGGACAGGGCCTTTCCTACGAGCAGTACTTC. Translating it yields CASRGQGLSYEQYF.

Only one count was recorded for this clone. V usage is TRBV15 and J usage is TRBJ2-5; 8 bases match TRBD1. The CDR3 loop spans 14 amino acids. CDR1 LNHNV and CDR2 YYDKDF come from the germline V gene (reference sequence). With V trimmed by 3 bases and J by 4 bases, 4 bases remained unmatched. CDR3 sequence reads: CATSRAGGRETQYF. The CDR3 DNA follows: TGTGCCACCAGCAGGGCAGGGGGCCGAGAGACCCAGTACTTC.

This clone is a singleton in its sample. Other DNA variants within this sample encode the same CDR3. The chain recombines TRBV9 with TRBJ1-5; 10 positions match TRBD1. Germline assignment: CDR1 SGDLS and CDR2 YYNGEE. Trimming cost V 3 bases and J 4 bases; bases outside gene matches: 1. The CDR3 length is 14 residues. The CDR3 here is CASSAGQGNQPQHF. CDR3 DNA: TGTGCCAGCAGCGCGGGACAGGGGAATCAGCCCCAGCATTTT.

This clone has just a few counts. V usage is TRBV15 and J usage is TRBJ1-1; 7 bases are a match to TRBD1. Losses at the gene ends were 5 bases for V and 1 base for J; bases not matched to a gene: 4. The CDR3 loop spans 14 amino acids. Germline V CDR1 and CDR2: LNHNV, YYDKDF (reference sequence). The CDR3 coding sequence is TGTGCCACCAGCGAGGACAGGTGGAACACTGAAGCTTTCTTT. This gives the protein CATSEDRWNTEAFF.

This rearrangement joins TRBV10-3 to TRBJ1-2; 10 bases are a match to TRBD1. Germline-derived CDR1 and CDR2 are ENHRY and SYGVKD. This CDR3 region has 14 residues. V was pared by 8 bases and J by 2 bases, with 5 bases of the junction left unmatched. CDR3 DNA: TGTGCCATCGCCCGGACAGGGGGGAACTATGGCTACACCTTC. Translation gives CAIARTGGNYGYTF.

The CDR3 spells CASSYRTVNSPLHF. CDR3 bases: TGTGCCAGCAGTTACCGAACGGTTAATTCACCCCTCCACTTT. The chain has TRBV6-5 and TRBJ1-6; no clear D gene. Germline loops: CDR1 MNHEY, CDR2 SVGAGI. The CDR3 is made up of 14 amino acids. Trimming left V 2 bases short and J 6 bases short, with 8 bases between.

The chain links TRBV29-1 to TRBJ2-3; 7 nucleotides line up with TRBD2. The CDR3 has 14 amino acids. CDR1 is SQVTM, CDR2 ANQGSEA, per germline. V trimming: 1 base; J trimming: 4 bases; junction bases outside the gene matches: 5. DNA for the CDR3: TGCAGCGTTGAAGGGGGGGGGTTACCAGATACGCAGTATTTT. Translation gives CSVEGGGLPDTQYF.

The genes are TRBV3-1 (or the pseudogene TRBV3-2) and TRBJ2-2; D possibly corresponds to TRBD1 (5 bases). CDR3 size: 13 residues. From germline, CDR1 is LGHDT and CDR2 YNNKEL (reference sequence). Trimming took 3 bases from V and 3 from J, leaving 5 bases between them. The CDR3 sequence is CASSHRDTGELFF. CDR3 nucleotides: TGTGCCAGCAGCCACAGGGACACCGGGGAGCTGTTTTTT.

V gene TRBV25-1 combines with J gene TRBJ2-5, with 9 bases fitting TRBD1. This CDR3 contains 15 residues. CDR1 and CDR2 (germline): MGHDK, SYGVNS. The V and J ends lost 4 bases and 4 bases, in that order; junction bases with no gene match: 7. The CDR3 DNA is TGTGCCAGCAGTGCCTGGACAGGGGTCGTAGAGACCCAGTACTTC. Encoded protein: CASSAWTGVVETQYF.

CDR3 nucleotide sequence: TGTGCCACCAGCAGCCCTTGGCGGACTAGCGGGCAAGAGACCCAGTACTTC. This encodes CATSSPWRTSGQETQYF. V usage is TRBV15 and J usage is TRBJ2-5, with 11 bases that match TRBD2. The CDR3 is 17 amino acids. Germline V gene data show CDR1 as LNHNV and CDR2 as YYDKDF (reference sequence). V trimming: 3 bases; J trimming: 2 bases; junction bases outside the gene matches: 8. Full variable domain (missing parts from reference TRBV15 and TRBJ2-5): DAMVIQNPRYQVTQFGKPVTLSCSQTLNHNVMYWYQQKSSQAPKLLFHYYDKDFNNEADTPDNFQSRRPNTSFCFLDIRSPGLGDTAMYLCATSSPWRTSGQETQYFGPGTRLLVL.

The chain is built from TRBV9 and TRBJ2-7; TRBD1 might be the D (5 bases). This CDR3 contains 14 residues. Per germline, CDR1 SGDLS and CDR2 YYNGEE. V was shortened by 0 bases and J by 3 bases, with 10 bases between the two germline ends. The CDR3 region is CASSVGGSLYEQYF. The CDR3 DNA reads TGTGCCAGCAGCGTAGGGGGCTCTCTCTACGAGCAGTACTTC.

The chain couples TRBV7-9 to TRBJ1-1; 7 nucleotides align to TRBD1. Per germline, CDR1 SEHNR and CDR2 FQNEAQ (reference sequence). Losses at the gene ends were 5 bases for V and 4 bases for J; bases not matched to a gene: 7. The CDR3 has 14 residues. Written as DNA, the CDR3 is TGTGCCAGCAGCGAACAGGGGTTCATCACTGAAGCTTTCTTT. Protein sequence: CASSEQGFITEAFF.